This entry is about one T cell receptor (beta chain). The data stem from a study of OX40 agonist ivuxolimab in advanced cancers. Germline lookup yields CDR1 LGHNA and CDR2 YSLEER. The CDR3 spans 12 residues. The V and J ends lost 4 bases and 4 bases respectively, with 5 bases between them. Some clones are missing from TCRdb's copy, which holds only in-frame ones; the method was immunoSEQ multiplex PCR. Here the sample spans tens of thousands of clones, approximately 80% being singletons. Blood samples were obtained at baseline, cycle 4 day 1, and cycle 7 day 1. The chain joins TRBV4-3 to TRBJ1-3; D gene uncertain. The receptor was isolated from an adult with an advanced solid tumor such as melanoma, head and neck, liver or kidney cancer. Sequencing used CD4+ or CD8+ T cells sorted from blood, obtained in a trial of the OX40 agonist ivuxolimab. The CDR3 coding sequence is TGCGCCAGCAGCCGAGTCGGAAACACCATATATTTT. Residues: CASSRVGNTIYF.